One and the same sample provided the 32 T cell receptor beta chains below, sequenced in a study of neurological immune-mediated disorders. Each CDR3 protein is one row after TCRdb ran MiXCR on the 5' RACE reads. The table lists more than 30,000 distinct CDR3 sequences, approximately 4.4% of them singletons. Sequencing input: PBMCs. These receptors were taken from a man in his late teens or twenties in good health.

This clonotype showed up many times. The DNA of the CDR3 is TGTGCCAGCACGGGGCAAACGATTGGGTCAGGGGCAGATGGCTACACCTTC. It encodes CASTGQTIGSGADGYTF. V is TRBV6-5 and J is TRBJ1-2; a weak D match, TRBD1 (6 bases). CDR1 is MNHEY, CDR2 SVGAGI, per germline. CDR3 length equals 17 residues. V lost 7 bases, J lost 6 bases, and 27 bases lay in between.

This clonotype was seen many times. This chain connects TRBV20-1 to TRBJ2-5, with TRBD1 matching 7 bases. The CDR3 spans 15 residues. Germline trimming cut 6 bases from V and 3 bases from J; bases unmatched to any gene: 13. Germline V CDR1 and CDR2: DFQATT, SNEGSKA (reference sequence). CDR3 nucleotides: TGCAGTGCCCAGGGACAGTACTTGGAGGAAGAGACCCAGTACTTC. This codes for CSAQGQYLEEETQYF.

This clonotype was counted many times. J is TRBJ2-1 and V is TRBV29-1; 9 bases align to TRBD2. Per germline, CDR1 SQVTM and CDR2 ANQGSEA. V lost 7 bases, J lost 10 bases, and 8 bases stayed unmatched. The CDR3 runs 12 residues. CDR3 protein: CSGTQGLAEQFF. The CDR3 bases are TGCAGCGGAACTCAAGGACTAGCGGAGCAGTTCTTC.

This chain connects TRBV25-1 to TRBJ1-1; D not resolved. In germline, CDR1 is MGHDK, CDR2 SYGVNS. This CDR3 spans 15 amino acids. V lost 5 bases and J lost 2, with 15 bases in between. The CDR3 DNA reads as TGTGCCAGCAGTAAATCGGGTACGAGCAACACTGAAGCTTTCTTT. Its protein product is CASSKSGTSNTEAFF. Full variable domain (rest looked up from reference TRBV25-1 and TRBJ1-1): EADIYQTPRYLVIGTGKKITLECSQTMGHDKMYWYQQDPGMELHLIHYSYGVNSTEKGDLSSESTVSRIRTEHFPLTLESARPSHTSQYLCASSKSGTSNTEAFFGQGTRLTVV.

This clonotype is medium-sized in the sample. The chain links TRBV6-1 to TRBJ1-6, with a possible D match to TRBD1 (6 bases). Per germline, CDR1 MNHNS and CDR2 SASEGT. CDR3 length equals 13 residues. Deletions cut 0 bases from V and 10 bases from J, with 7 bases between. The CDR3 sequence: CASSEATGSPLHF. The CDR3 nucleotides read TGTGCCAGCAGTGAAGCGACAGGCTCACCCCTCCACTTT.

In the case of this clonotype: This may be a read error, as it is one base from a much larger clone. This chain connects TRBV4-1 to TRBJ2-7; no reliable D call. Looked up from germline, CDR1 is MGHRA and CDR2 is YSYEKL. This CDR3 has 14 residues. The V and J ends lost 0 bases and 0 bases respectively, with 6 bases between them. The CDR3 sequence is CASSQDRASYEQYF. The CDR3 nucleotides are TGCGCCAGCAGCCAAGATCGGGCCTCCTACGAGCAGTACTTC.

This clonotype was found many times. CDR3 in DNA: TGTGCCAGCAGCCAAGGCATAAGAGAGACCCAGTACTTC. Encoded protein: CASSQGIRETQYF. The V call is TRBV7-3, the J call TRBJ2-5; D call uncertain. Germline V gives CDR1 SGHTA, CDR2 FQGTGA. The CDR3 has 13 amino acids. Trimming took off 5 bases at V and 4 bases at J, with 11 bases between the two ends.

V is TRBV5-1 and J is TRBJ1-1; tentative D call: TRBD1 (5 bases). The CDR3 covers 15 residues. V lost 4 bases, J lost 0 bases, and 13 bases lay in between. Germline V gene data show CDR1 as SGHRS and CDR2 as YFSETQ. CDR3 coding DNA: TGCGCCAGCAGCAGTAGGGAGGGGATGAACACTGAAGCTTTCTTT. This codes for CASSSREGMNTEAFF. The complete variable domain, with remaining parts taken from reference TRBV5-1 and TRBJ1-1, reads KAGVTQTPRYLIKTRGQQVTLSCSPISGHRSVSWYQQTPGQGLQFLFEYFSETQRNKGNFPGRFSGRQFSNSRSEMNVSTLELGDSALYLCASSSREGMNTEAFFGQGTRLTVV.

This clonotype was detected ten times or more. The J gene is TRBJ2-4, the V gene TRBV5-1; weak D call: TRBD1 (6 bases). The CDR3 extends over 14 amino acids. Germline loops: CDR1 SGHRS, CDR2 YFSETQ. Trimming cost V 5 bases and J 0 bases, with 9 bases left between them. CDR3: CASSEGGAKNIQYF. The CDR3, as DNA: TGCGCCAGCAGTGAAGGGGGAGCCAAAAACATTCAGTACTTC.

Many counts were recorded for this clonotype. The rearrangement links TRBV20-1 to TRBJ2-1; no reliable D call. CDR3 length equals 13 residues. Germline V gene sequence: CDR1 DFQATT, CDR2 SNEGSKA (reference sequence). Deletions cut 6 bases from V and 0 bases from J, with 9 bases between. The CDR3 loop reads CSAILSSYNEQFF. The CDR3 nucleotides read TGCAGTGCAATACTGAGCTCCTACAATGAGCAGTTCTTC.

The sample holds many counts of this clonotype. The V and J genes are TRBV6-4 and TRBJ2-3, with 8 bases lining up with TRBD2. This CDR3 is built from 14 residues. Per the germline V gene, CDR1 is MRHNA and CDR2 is SNTAGT. Trimming at V came to 8 bases and at J to 3 bases, leaving 7 bases not matched to a gene. CDR3 DNA sequence: TGTGCCAGCGGTCACGGGGGGGCAACAGATACGCAGTATTTT. Its protein product is CASGHGGATDTQYF.

This clonotype was observed many times. The gene calls are TRBV6-5 and TRBJ1-2, with 7 nucleotides matching TRBD1. Trimming removed 6 bases from V and 3 bases from J; junction bases left unmatched: 7. The V gene's germline CDR1 is MNHEY and CDR2 SVGAGI. The CDR3 length is 14 residues. The CDR3 DNA sequence: TGTGCCAGCAGCAGACAGGGTGGGGACTATGGCTACACCTTC. It yields the protein CASSRQGGDYGYTF.

This clonotype has ten or more counts. The rearrangement uses TRBV25-1 and TRBJ2-3, with D possibly matching TRBD2 (6 bases). The CDR3 contains 14 residues. V lost 2 bases to trimming and J lost 6 bases, with 12 bases between them. Germline V gene sequence: CDR1 MGHDK, CDR2 SYGVNS. The CDR3 DNA reads as TGTGCCAGCAGTGAAGTGGCAGGGAGGGATACGCAGTATTTT. Translated, it gives CASSEVAGRDTQYF.

This clonotype occurred many times. The rearrangement links TRBV7-9 to TRBJ2-3; 7 nucleotides line up with TRBD1. This CDR3 has 14 residues. V was clipped by 4 bases and J by 6 bases; unmatched bases: 7. Germline lookup yields CDR1 SEHNR and CDR2 FQNEAQ (reference sequence). The CDR3 spells CASSSRQGRDTQYF. The DNA of the CDR3 is TGTGCCAGCAGCTCTAGACAGGGCCGGGATACGCAGTATTTT.

In its sample, this clonotype was seen many times. J is TRBJ1-1 and V is TRBV5-1, with unresolved D. Per the germline V gene, CDR1 is SGHRS and CDR2 is YFSETQ. Trimming shortened V by 1 base and J by 1 base, and 8 bases separated the two germline ends. This CDR3 region has 14 residues. CDR3 sequence: CASSLIGENTEAFF. DNA for the CDR3: TGCGCCAGCAGCTTGATCGGAGAGAACACTGAAGCTTTCTTT.

This clonotype was counted at least ten times. The chain links TRBV5-1 to TRBJ2-5; weak D call: TRBD2 (6 bases). The germline V gene encodes CDR1 SGHRS and CDR2 YFSETQ. The CDR3 is made up of 16 amino acids. The V and J ends lost 4 bases and 1 base respectively, with 17 bases between them. DNA for the CDR3: TGCGCCAGCAGCCGAACCACCGGGACTTTCCAAGAGACCCAGTACTTC. Its protein product is CASSRTTGTFQETQYF.

This clonotype appeared many times. This rearrangement joins TRBV5-1 to TRBJ2-7; TRBD1 aligns across 9 bases. The length of the CDR3 is 15 residues. The V segment lost 3 bases and the J segment 2 bases; nucleotides outside the gene matches: 6. Germline CDR1 SGHRS, CDR2 YFSETQ. CDR3: CASSSPGTGPYEQYF. CDR3 DNA: TGCGCCAGCAGCTCCCCCGGGACAGGGCCCTACGAGCAGTACTTC.

This clonotype was observed a handful of times. This sequence joins TRBV19 and TRBJ2-3; 8 bases map to TRBD1. Germline V gene lookup returns CDR1 LNHDA and CDR2 SQIVND (reference sequence). The trim removed 5 bases at V and 2 bases at J, leaving 9 bases unmatched. The CDR3 is 16 residues long. CDR3 coding DNA: TGTGCCAGTAGTGATTACAGGGGGACTTACACAGATACGCAGTATTTT. Translation: CASSDYRGTYTDTQYF.

This clonotype has a count of ten or more. The CDR3 loop is CASNSGGAEDTQYF. Here the CDR3 DNA reads TGCGCCAGCAACAGCGGGGGGGCCGAAGATACGCAGTATTTT. The J gene is TRBJ2-3, the V gene TRBV5-1; 10 bases line up with TRBD2. The germline gives CDR1 SGHRS, CDR2 YFSETQ. CDR3 length equals 14 residues. Unmatched junction bases numbered 6, after V lost 6 bases and J lost 5 bases.

This clonotype was observed many times. The chain joins TRBV19 to TRBJ1-2; D is unclear. Germline CDR1 is LNHDA and CDR2 is SQIVND (reference sequence). This CDR3 is 14 amino acids long. The V gene lost 4 bases and the J gene lost 4 bases, with 13 bases spanning the gap. CDR3 loop: CASSTSDPLYGYTF. The CDR3 DNA is TGTGCCAGTAGTACGTCGGATCCCCTCTATGGCTACACCTTC.

This clonotype was counted ten times or more. The chain combines TRBV7-3 with TRBJ2-7, with D uncertain. CDR3 length: 15 residues. With 0 bases removed from V and 0 bases from J, the gap between germline ends came to 9 bases. CDR1 is SGHTA, CDR2 FQGTGA, per germline. The CDR3 reads CASSLTDASSYEQYF. The CDR3 nucleotides read TGTGCCAGCAGCTTAACTGACGCGAGCTCCTACGAGCAGTACTTC.

This clonotype occurred many times. The chain has TRBV7-9 and TRBJ2-3; D may match TRBD1 or TRBD2 (7 bases each). Per the germline V gene, CDR1 is SEHNR and CDR2 is FQNEAQ (reference sequence). Trimming cost V 5 bases and J 0 bases, with 21 bases left between them. CDR3 size: 18 residues. The CDR3 DNA reads TGTGCCAGCAGCCTCCGCGCAGGGGGGGTGATTAGCACAGATACGCAGTATTTT. Its protein product is CASSLRAGGVISTDTQYF.

This clonotype was detected a few times. The chain combines TRBV20-1 with TRBJ2-6; D possibly corresponds to TRBD1 (6 bases). Germline CDR1 reads DFQATT; CDR2 reads SNEGSKA (reference sequence). CDR3 length: 15 amino acids. With 5 bases removed from V and 0 bases from J, the gap between germline ends came to 11 bases. The CDR3, as DNA: TGCAGTGCTCCGGACAGAATCTCTGGGGCCAACGTCCTGACTTTC. Translated: CSAPDRISGANVLTF.

This clonotype was counted many times. V is TRBV12-3 or TRBV12-4 and J is TRBJ2-3, with D possibly TRBD2 on 5 matching bases. V dropped 6 bases and J dropped 0 bases, with 13 bases sitting between them. This CDR3 contains 15 residues. The DNA for the CDR3 is TGTGCCAGCAGCCCCAGCGGCGGCAGCACAGATACGCAGTATTTT. This translates into CASSPSGGSTDTQYF.

This clonotype was seen many times. This rearrangement joins TRBV5-1 to TRBJ2-5; perhaps D is TRBD1 or TRBD2 (5 bases each). CDR3 size: 16 residues. The ends were cut back, 0 bases at V and 1 base at J, with 13 bases in the middle. Per germline, CDR1 SGHRS and CDR2 YFSETQ. The CDR3 protein is CASSLDFGTVQETQYF. The CDR3 DNA reads TGCGCCAGCAGCTTGGATTTTGGGACGGTCCAAGAGACCCAGTACTTC.

This clonotype showed up many times. The chain links TRBV6-1 to TRBJ2-3; TRBD2 is a possible D gene (8 bases). Germline loops: CDR1 MNHNS, CDR2 SASEGT. There are 16 residues in the CDR3. V lost 6 bases and J 2 bases, leaving 18 bases between the germline ends. For the CDR3, the DNA is TGTGCCAGCAGCGACAGGGTCGGGGGGGACACAGATACGCAGTATTTT. Its translation is CASSDRVGGDTDTQYF.

This clonotype was counted many times. The chain carries TRBV20-1 and TRBJ2-1, with D perhaps assigned TRBD1 or TRBD2 (5 bases each). This CDR3 is built from 14 residues. Germline lookup yields CDR1 DFQATT and CDR2 SNEGSKA (reference sequence). V shed 2 bases and J shed 3 bases, with 11 bases lying between them. DNA for the CDR3: TGCAGTGCTAGAACGAGGGACGGCTACAATGAGCAGTTCTTC. This codes for CSARTRDGYNEQFF.

This clonotype was counted many times. The chain carries TRBV24-1 and TRBJ2-1; 9 positions match TRBD2. J lost 6 bases, V lost 3 bases, and 5 bases had no gene match. In germline, CDR1 is KGHDR, CDR2 SFDVKD. There are 15 residues in the CDR3. In nucleotides, the CDR3 is TGTGCCACCAGTGATGACGGACTAGCGTCCAATGAGCAGTTCTTC. The encoded protein is CATSDDGLASNEQFF.

This clonotype appeared many times. The chain employs TRBV20-1 and TRBJ2-1; D possibly matches TRBD1 or TRBD2 (5 bases each). The CDR3 covers 14 residues. Germline assignment: CDR1 DFQATT and CDR2 SNEGSKA (reference sequence). Trimming stripped 4 bases from V and 6 bases from J, with 16 bases between. The CDR3 DNA is TGCAGTGCTACCAGAGGGGCCGGGTCCAATGAGCAGTTCTTC. Encoded protein: CSATRGAGSNEQFF.

This clonotype was counted between two and nine times. The V and J genes are TRBV6-5 and TRBJ2-3; D is perhaps TRBD2 (5 bases). Trimming stripped 0 bases from V and 2 bases from J, with 12 bases between. CDR3 length: 16 residues. Germline V gene data show CDR1 as MNHEY and CDR2 as SVGAGI. The CDR3 DNA follows: TGTGCCAGCAGTTACTCGAGGACGGGATACACAGATACGCAGTATTTT. Encoded protein: CASSYSRTGYTDTQYF.

This clonotype has a count of ten or more. This chain connects TRBV7-3 to TRBJ1-3; tentatively, D is TRBD1 (6 bases). Germline CDR1 is SGHTA and CDR2 is FQGTGA. The CDR3 is 15 amino acids. V dropped 5 bases and J dropped 3 bases, with 14 bases sitting between them. The CDR3, as DNA: TGTGCCAGCAGCACACAGGGTTTACGTGGAAACACCATATATTTT. Encoded protein: CASSTQGLRGNTIYF.

This clonotype has a count of ten or more. The chain is built from TRBV5-1 and TRBJ2-7, with 9 bases that match TRBD1. Unmatched junction bases numbered 9, after V lost 3 bases and J lost 5 bases. In germline, CDR1 is SGHRS, CDR2 YFSETQ. CDR3 length: 15 amino acids. Here the CDR3 reads CASSSTGGASHEQYF. CDR3 DNA: TGCGCCAGCAGCTCCACAGGGGGCGCGTCCCACGAGCAGTACTTC.